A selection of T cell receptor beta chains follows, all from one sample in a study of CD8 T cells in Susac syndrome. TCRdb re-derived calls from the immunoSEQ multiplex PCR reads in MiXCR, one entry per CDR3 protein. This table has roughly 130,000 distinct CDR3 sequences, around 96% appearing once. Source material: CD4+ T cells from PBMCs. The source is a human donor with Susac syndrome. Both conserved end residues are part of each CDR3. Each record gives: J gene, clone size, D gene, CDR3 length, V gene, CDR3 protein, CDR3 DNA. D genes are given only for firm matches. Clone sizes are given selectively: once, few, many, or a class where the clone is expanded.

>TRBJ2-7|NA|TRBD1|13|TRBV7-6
CASSTDRGDEQYF
TGTGCCAGCAGCACTGACAGGGGCGACGAGCAGTACTTC
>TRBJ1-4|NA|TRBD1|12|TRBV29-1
CSAKTGDEKLFF
TGCAGCGCTAAAACAGGGGATGAAAAACTGTTTTTT
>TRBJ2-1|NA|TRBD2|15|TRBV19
CASTPLSGRANEQFF
TGTGCCAGTACCCCCCTAAGTGGGAGGGCCAATGAGCAGTTCTTC
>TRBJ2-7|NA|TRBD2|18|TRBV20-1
CSARDWGATSGSFDEQYF
TGCAGTGCTAGAGATTGGGGCGCGACTAGCGGGAGTTTCGACGAGCAGTACTTC
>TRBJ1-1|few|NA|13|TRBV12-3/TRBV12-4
CASSLEGGTEAFF
TGTGCCAGCAGTTTAGAAGGGGGCACTGAAGCTTTCTTT
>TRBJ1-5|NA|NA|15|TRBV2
CASSFRQLSNQPQHF
TGTGCCAGCAGTTTTAGACAGCTTAGCAATCAGCCCCAGCATTTT
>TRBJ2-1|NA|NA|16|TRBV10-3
CAISGLARGDYHEQFF
TGTGCCATCAGTGGTTTAGCGCGTGGAGATTACCATGAGCAGTTCTTC
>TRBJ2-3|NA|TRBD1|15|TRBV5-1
CASSERGPRTDTQYF
TGCGCCAGCTCAGAGAGGGGGCCCCGCACAGATACGCAGTATTTT
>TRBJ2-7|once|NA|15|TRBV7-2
CASSLLGGGNYEQYF
TGTGCCAGCAGCCTACTAGGCGGCGGGAACTACGAGCAGTACTTC
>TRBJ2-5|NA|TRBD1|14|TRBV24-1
CATSDEGQGETQYF
TGTGCCACCAGTGATGAGGGACAGGGAGAGACCCAGTACTTC
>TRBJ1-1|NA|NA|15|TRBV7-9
CASSLTGGGNTEAFF
TGTGCCAGCAGCTTAACTGGGGGAGGGAACACTGAAGCTTTCTTT
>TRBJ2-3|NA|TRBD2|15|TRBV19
CASSSGRAVTDTQYF
TGTGCCAGTTCGAGCGGGAGGGCCGTCACAGATACGCAGTATTTT
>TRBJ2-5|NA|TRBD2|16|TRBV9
CASSVLGLAGGETQYF
TGTGCCAGCAGCGTTCTAGGGCTAGCGGGAGGAGAGACCCAGTACTTC
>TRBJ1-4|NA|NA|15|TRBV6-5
CASSLDFATNEKLFF
TGTGCCAGCAGCTTAGATTTCGCAACTAATGAAAAACTGTTTTTT
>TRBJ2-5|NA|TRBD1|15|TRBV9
CASSVGTGNQETQYF
TGTGCCAGCAGCGTAGGGACAGGAAATCAAGAGACCCAGTACTTC
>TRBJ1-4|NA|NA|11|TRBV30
CAWSQPEKLFF
TGTGCCTGGAGCCAGCCAGAAAAACTGTTTTTT
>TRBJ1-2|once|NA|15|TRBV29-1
CSVEVQGVGFYGYTF
TGCAGCGTTGAGGTACAGGGAGTGGGATTCTATGGCTACACCTTC
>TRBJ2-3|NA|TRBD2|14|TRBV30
CAWTSGTSTDTQYF
TGTGCCTGGACTAGCGGAACTAGCACAGATACGCAGTATTTT
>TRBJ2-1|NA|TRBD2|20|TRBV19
CASSKESGTSARSSYNEQFF
TGTGCCAGTAGTAAAGAATCAGGGACTAGCGCCCGGAGCTCCTACAATGAGCAGTTCTTC
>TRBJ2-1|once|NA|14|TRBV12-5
CASGLGDGGNEQFF
TGTGCTAGTGGTTTGGGGGACGGGGGAAATGAGCAGTTCTTC
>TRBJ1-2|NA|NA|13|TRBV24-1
CATSDPGVYGYTF
TGTGCCACCAGTGATCCAGGGGTTTATGGCTACACCTTC
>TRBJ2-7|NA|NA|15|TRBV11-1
CASRAVAGGPYEQYF
TGTGCCAGCAGGGCGGTGGCAGGTGGCCCCTACGAGCAGTACTTC